A selection of T cell receptor beta chains follows, all from one sample in a study of blood T cell repertoires in COVID-19. Only in-frame clones appear in the TCRdb table, and some are missing; sequencing was by immunoSEQ multiplex PCR. The sample shows some 180,000 clones, 80% of them seen only once. Sequenced material: peripheral blood. The receptors here all came from a man aged 55 to 70 with acute or convalescent COVID-19. CDR3s include the opening cysteine and the closing phenylalanine or tryptophan. Clone size appears in some rows only: once, few, many, or a class for an expanded clone.

few,TRBJ1-1,TRBV3-1/TRBV3-2,CASSQDRRGRTEAFF
once,TRBJ1-2,TRBV9,CASSVEGTGVFGYTF
once,TRBJ2-1,TRBV18,CASSRLASSYNEQFF
-,TRBJ1-1,TRBV10-3,CAISLQGLNTEAFF
few,TRBJ1-1,TRBV6-2/TRBV6-3,CASSSDRGRQNTEAFF
many,TRBJ2-1,TRBV7-8,CASSARTSSYEQFF
once,TRBJ1-5,TRBV2,CASSGPDSRQPQHF
few,TRBJ2-7,TRBV27,CASSIRQVSYEQYF
-,TRBJ2-1,TRBV2,CASSRDRGINEQFF
-,TRBJ1-3,TRBV2,CASSSGTRRTSGNTIYF
-,TRBJ1-5,TRBV6-5,CASTLSSSGNQPQHF
-,TRBJ1-2,TRBV4-1,CASSSGTGGNLGGYTF
-,TRBJ1-4,TRBV29-1,CSVRLNEKLFF
-,TRBJ1-5,TRBV9,CASSPQAGANQPQHF
-,TRBJ1-1,TRBV6-5,CASSNRGGNTEAFF
-,TRBJ1-1,TRBV11-2,CASSLFRNTEAFF
-,TRBJ1-3,TRBV6-6,CASLAGTGSSGNTIYF
-,TRBJ1-2,TRBV16,CASSQSGQANYGYTF
-,TRBJ1-5,TRBV6-2/TRBV6-3,CASSLGLFLNQPQHF
-,TRBJ2-1,TRBV11-2,CASSLVLEEQFF
-,TRBJ1-2,TRBV6-5,CASSSLYALNYGYTF
-,TRBJ1-1,TRBV12-3/TRBV12-4,CASSPGVGAEAFF
-,TRBJ2-2,TRBV5-1,CASREAGGLVTGELFF
-,TRBJ1-1,TRBV5-1,CASSFEGNTEAFF
-,TRBJ1-2,TRBV5-1,CASSADRVYGGYTF
-,TRBJ2-3,TRBV18,CASSPFGGGTDTQYF
-,TRBJ1-2,TRBV19,CASSMGQNYGYTF
-,TRBJ2-2,TRBV4-2,CASSLSGGAGTGELFF
-,TRBJ1-5,TRBV7-2,CASSLAGGGNQPQHF
-,TRBJ2-3,TRBV5-3,CARIFMASSADTQYF
-,TRBJ2-1,TRBV9,CASSVMGSSYNEQFF
-,TRBJ1-5,TRBV19,CASSIELRNQPQHF
-,TRBJ2-7,TRBV7-3,CASSKRAGDEGEQYF
-,TRBJ2-1,TRBV7-2,CASSGGLAGVGSSKFF
-,TRBJ2-1,TRBV11-3,CASSLADAGTSGEQFF
-,TRBJ2-7,TRBV5-1,CASSLGEAGYEQYF
-,TRBJ1-2,TRBV15,CATSRDRQEVYGYTF
-,TRBJ1-5,TRBV6-2/TRBV6-3,CASSYYRQGNQPQHF
once,TRBJ2-7,TRBV5-1,CASSLDYPGQTYEQYF
-,TRBJ2-5,TRBV6-1,CASSEYPAGSQETQYF
-,TRBJ1-2,TRBV4-3,CANSSSPLGFNYGYTF
-,TRBJ1-5,TRBV27,CASSLFPPDIYSNQPQHF
-,TRBJ2-5,TRBV10-3,CAISTTGTQETQYF
-,TRBJ1-6,TRBV6-5,CASNLGRYNSPLHF
-,TRBJ1-5,TRBV7-6,CASSLSRGSNQPQHF
-,TRBJ2-3,TRBV6-5,CASCRVRETDTQYF
-,TRBJ1-3,TRBV9,CASSPRGGNTIYF
-,TRBJ2-5,TRBV5-5,CASSLGLAGTETQYF
-,TRBJ1-1,TRBV7-9,CASSLRVGRGRNTEAFF
-,TRBJ2-7,TRBV7-2,CASSPAGLAGEQYF
-,TRBJ2-1,TRBV11-2,CASGDTNNEQFF
-,TRBJ2-6,TRBV3-1/TRBV3-2,CASTLGALGANVLTF
-,TRBJ1-2,TRBV6-5,CASSRDKNYGYTF
-,TRBJ2-1,TRBV2,CASRGTSGRQDEQFF
few,TRBJ1-5,TRBV20-1,CSASVPTGTIYSNQPQHF